The 16 T cell receptor beta chains reported below all come from one sample, sequenced in a study of blood T cell repertoires in COVID-19. Method: immunoSEQ multiplex PCR; TCRdb's copy keeps in-frame clones and lacks some. The sample shows some 16,000 clones, around 85% of them seen only once. The sequenced sample was peripheral blood. The receptor set was obtained from a man between 65 and 85 years old in a cohort sampled during active COVID-19.

V gene TRBV2 combines with J gene TRBJ1-5; TRBD1 might be the D (6 bases). The V end was cut by 0 bases, the J end by 1 base, with 16 bases between. Germline assignment: CDR1 SNHLY and CDR2 FYNNEI. CDR3 size: 18 residues. CDR3 coding DNA: TGTGCCAGCAGTGAAGCTGCACAGGGAATGACCAGCAATCAGCCCCAGCATTTT. Translated: CASSEAAQGMTSNQPQHF. Drawing the rest from reference TRBV2 and TRBJ1-5, the complete variable domain is EPEVTQTPSHQVTQMGQEVILRCVPISNHLYFYWYRQILGQKVEFLVSFYNNEISEKSEIFDDQFSVERPDGSNFTLKIRSTKLEDSAMYFCASSEAAQGMTSNQPQHFGDGTRLSIL.

J is TRBJ2-3 and V is TRBV5-1, with 11 bases fitting TRBD2. CDR1 is SGHRS and CDR2 is YFSETQ in the germline V gene. V dropped 4 bases and J dropped 3; count of bases not matched to a gene: 10. The CDR3 has 17 residues. The CDR3 loop reads CASSPGIGTSGTDTQYF. CDR3 bases: TGCGCCAGCAGCCCTGGAATCGGGACTAGCGGTACAGATACGCAGTATTTT.

In this sample, this clone turned up a few times. The chain uses TRBV9 and TRBJ1-2; TRBD1 aligns across 7 bases. V lost 3 bases to trimming and J lost 7 bases; unmatched junction nucleotides: 3. The germline gives CDR1 SGDLS, CDR2 YYNGEE. The CDR3 sequence is 12 residues long. The CDR3 nucleotides read TGTGCCAGCAGCGCGACAGGGTCTGGCTACACCTTC. Translating gives CASSATGSGYTF.

The chain combines TRBV3-1 (or the pseudogene TRBV3-2) with TRBJ2-2; 9 nucleotides match TRBD2. CDR3 length: 15 amino acids. CDR1 is LGHDT and CDR2 is YNNKEL in the germline V gene (reference sequence). V was clipped by 6 bases and J by 1 base; unmatched bases: 3. The CDR3 nucleotides read TGTGCCAGCAGGCGGGGGGGACAGAACACCGGGGAGCTGTTTTTT. This gives the protein CASRRGGQNTGELFF.

The J gene is TRBJ2-1, the V gene TRBV7-8, with a possible D match to TRBD2 (6 bases). The germline V gene encodes CDR1 SGHVS and CDR2 FQNEAQ. This CDR3 contains 14 residues. V was shortened by 5 bases and J by 4 bases, with 12 bases between the two germline ends. The CDR3 sequence is CASSPPGTYNEQFF. In DNA form, the CDR3 reads TGTGCCAGCAGCCCGCCCGGGACTTACAATGAGCAGTTCTTC.

The sample holds a few counts of this clone. This chain connects TRBV12-5 to TRBJ2-1; possibly TRBD1 for D (5 bases). Germline V CDR1 and CDR2: LGHNT, FRNRAP. The CDR3 spans 15 residues. The V and J ends lost 0 bases and 7 bases respectively, with 13 bases between them. The CDR3 DNA sequence: TGTGCTAGTGGTTTGGTAGGTCGCAACAGGAATGAGCAGTTCTTC. It yields the protein CASGLVGRNRNEQFF.

The genes are TRBV6-4 and TRBJ1-5; no clear D gene. The CDR3 loop spans 13 amino acids. Trimming pared 3 bases from V and 7 bases from J, leaving 10 bases between. The germline V gene has CDR1 MRHNA and CDR2 SNTAGT. The CDR3 DNA follows: TGTGCCAGCAGTGAGGGTAGCGGCCAGCCCCAGCATTTT. Its translation is CASSEGSGQPQHF.

This clone came up once. The genes are TRBV9 and TRBJ2-1; 10 bases fit TRBD1. The trim removed 3 bases at V and 10 bases at J, leaving 10 bases unmatched. Germline loops: CDR1 SGDLS, CDR2 YYNGEE. This CDR3 region has 15 residues. CDR3 DNA sequence: TGTGCCAGCAGCGGGTCGGACAGGGGGTATATCGAGCAGTTCTTC. This encodes CASSGSDRGYIEQFF.

This clone was observed once. This sequence joins TRBV13 and TRBJ2-1; no clear D. V was pared by 1 base and J by 4 bases, with 8 bases between. This CDR3 has 14 amino acids. Germline assignment: CDR1 PRHDT and CDR2 FYEKMQ (reference sequence). CDR3: CASSLVGSYNEQFF. In DNA, the CDR3 is TGTGCCAGCAGCTTAGTGGGCTCTTACAATGAGCAGTTCTTC.

The chain carries TRBV5-1 and TRBJ2-1; the match to TRBD1 covers 7 bases. Germline V gene sequence: CDR1 SGHRS, CDR2 YFSETQ. There are 15 residues in the CDR3. J lost 4 bases, V lost 0 bases, and 4 bases had no gene match. The CDR3 nucleotides read TGCGCCAGCAGCTTGGGGACAGGACGATACAATGAGCAGTTCTTC. The encoded protein is CASSLGTGRYNEQFF.

The V gene is TRBV7-3, the J gene TRBJ1-1, with a tentative D call TRBD1 (5 bases). V was cut by 2 bases and J by 5 bases, with 12 bases left in between. The CDR3 runs 14 residues. Germline-derived CDR1 and CDR2 are SGHTA and FQGTGA. The DNA for the CDR3 is TGTGCCAGCAGCTTAGCCGGGGGGTGGACTGAAGCTTTCTTT. The encoded protein is CASSLAGGWTEAFF.

V gene TRBV28 combines with J gene TRBJ2-1, with 13 bases lining up with TRBD2. V dropped 3 bases and J dropped 0; count of bases not matched to a gene: 11. The germline V gene has CDR1 MDHEN and CDR2 SYDVKM. This CDR3 contains 20 residues. The CDR3 region has the DNA TGTGCCAGCAGTTTTCCTACGGGACTAGCGGGGTTAAGCTCCTACAATGAGCAGTTCTTC. This encodes CASSFPTGLAGLSSYNEQFF.

The chain has TRBV7-9 and TRBJ1-1, with D maybe TRBD1 (5 bases). This CDR3 region has 14 residues. Germline V gene lookup returns CDR1 SEHNR and CDR2 FQNEAQ (reference sequence). V was pared by 5 bases and J by 0 bases, with 10 bases between. The CDR3 DNA sequence: TGTGCCAGCAGCAGCGGGGGGGTGAACACTGAAGCTTTCTTT. This sequence encodes CASSSGGVNTEAFF.

This chain links TRBV28 with TRBJ2-7, with 10 bases that match TRBD1. Trimming at V came to 6 bases and at J to 6 bases, leaving 8 bases not matched to a gene. The CDR3 runs 14 residues. Germline values: CDR1 MDHEN, CDR2 SYDVKM. The CDR3 reads CASRKGTGAGEQYF. The DNA of the CDR3 is TGTGCCAGCAGGAAAGGGACAGGGGCGGGCGAGCAGTACTTC.

The rearrangement links TRBV18 to TRBJ2-4; 8 nucleotides match TRBD1. The CDR3 has 17 residues. In germline, CDR1 is KGHSH, CDR2 LQKENI. Trimming took 3 bases from V and 1 from J; bases not matched to a gene: 8. Here the CDR3 reads CASSPWDRIGAKNIQYF. Here the CDR3 DNA reads TGTGCCAGCTCACCCTGGGACAGGATTGGGGCCAAAAACATTCAGTACTTC.

V and J are TRBV28 and TRBJ1-2; perhaps TRBD1 as D (6 bases). Germline assignment: CDR1 MDHEN and CDR2 SYDVKM. CDR3 length: 13 amino acids. V was cut by 6 bases and J by 7 bases, with 15 bases left in between. CDR3 protein: CASSPTGPGGYTF. The CDR3 DNA sequence: TGTGCCAGCAGCCCTACAGGGCCGGGTGGCTACACCTTC.